This T cell receptor (beta chain) was identified in a study of cytomegalovirus exposure and HLA in healthy donors. Overall study context: Most donors, 80% to 90% of over 300 genotyped, fell in the Caucasian-associated ancestry cluster.

The CDR3 length is 14 residues. Germline V lookup: CDR1 SGDLS, CDR2 YYNGEE. V dropped 2 bases and J dropped 4; count of bases not matched to a gene: 5. The study ran its PCR with 60 Vbeta and 13 Jbeta primers. The data were produced by immunoSEQ multiplex PCR, yet TCRdb's version contains in-frame clones alone and is incomplete. Its table records tens of thousands of clones. Study findings and constraints: In a later analysis, CMV-associated beta chains were mostly HLA-associated, it appeared.

To note about this clone: Its antigen remains unknown.

Sequenced input: PBMCs. The rearrangement uses TRBV9 and TRBJ2-5, with 7 bases that match TRBD2. The clonotype originates from a woman younger than 45 in good health and CMV-seropositive. The CDR3 loop is CASSVGLVRETQYF. CDR3 nucleotide sequence: TGTGCCAGCAGCGTTGGACTAGTAAGAGAGACCCAGTACTTC. The variable domain in full, completed from reference TRBV9 and TRBJ2-5, reads DSGVTQTPKHLITATGQRVTLRCSPRSGDLSVYWYQQSLDQGLQFLIQYYNGEERAKGNILERFSAQQFPDLHSELNLSSLELGDSALYFCASSVGLVRETQYFGPGTRLLVL.